Below are 16 T cell receptor beta chains sequenced from a single sample in a study of blood T cell repertoires in COVID-19. Repertoires were generated with immunoSEQ multiplex PCR, while TCRdb's copy carries only in-frame clones and drops some. The sample shows 150,000 to 200,000 clones, about nine tenths of them seen only once. The sequencing input was peripheral blood. These receptors were collected from a man between 60 and 75 years old with acute or convalescent COVID-19.

The chain couples TRBV12-3 or TRBV12-4 to TRBJ1-2; possible D gene TRBD1, 6 bases. V lost 5 bases and J 7 bases, leaving 11 bases between the germline ends. This CDR3 has 12 amino acids. The CDR3 region has the DNA TGTGCCAGCAGTAAACAGGGCCTTGGCTACACCTTC. Amino acids: CASSKQGLGYTF.

This rearrangement joins TRBV6-5 to TRBJ1-1; maybe TRBD1 (6 bases). Germline CDR1 and CDR2: MNHEY and SVGAGI. Deletions cut 2 bases from V and 3 bases from J, with 10 bases between. The CDR3 spans 14 residues. CDR3 protein: CASSYGGRDTEAFF. In DNA, the CDR3 is TGTGCCAGCAGTTACGGGGGCAGGGACACTGAAGCTTTCTTT.

The sample holds one count of this clone. This chain uses TRBV15 with TRBJ2-4, with a tentative D call TRBD2 (5 bases). CDR3 length: 14 residues. The germline CDR1 and CDR2 sequences are LNHNV and YYDKDF (reference sequence). Between the trimmed V and J ends, which lost 4 bases and 0 bases, there was a span of 7 bases. The CDR3 coding sequence is TGTGCCACCAGCACGGGGTTAGCCAAAAACATTCAGTACTTC. Amino acids: CATSTGLAKNIQYF.

V and J are TRBV27 and TRBJ2-1; D perhaps matches TRBD2 (5 bases). With 7 bases removed from V and 10 bases from J, the gap between germline ends came to 14 bases. The CDR3 has 12 amino acids. Germline-derived CDR1 and CDR2 are MNHEY and SMNVEV (reference sequence). The CDR3 is CASKRAGEEQFF. Here the CDR3 DNA reads TGTGCCAGCAAACGGGCGGGCGAAGAGCAGTTCTTC.

This chain joins TRBV4-1 and TRBJ1-5; no firm D call. The CDR3 runs to 15 residues. Germline values: CDR1 MGHRA, CDR2 YSYEKL. V gave up 2 bases and J gave up 1 base, with 9 bases separating them. CDR3 amino acids: CASSQSVQSNQPQHF. The CDR3, as DNA: TGCGCCAGCAGCCAATCCGTCCAGAGCAATCAGCCCCAGCATTTT.

This chain connects TRBV12-3 or TRBV12-4 to TRBJ2-3; the D is unclear. The CDR3 consists of 13 residues. Deletions cut 0 bases from V and 4 bases from J, with 5 bases between. The CDR3 sequence is CASSLAVSDTQYF. Written as DNA, the CDR3 is TGTGCCAGCAGTTTAGCCGTCTCAGATACGCAGTATTTT.

The V and J genes are TRBV6-1 and TRBJ1-2, with D tentatively TRBD1 (5 bases). This CDR3 contains 16 residues. CDR1 and CDR2 (germline): MNHNS, SASEGT. V was pared by 1 base and J by 4 bases, with 16 bases between. The CDR3 spells CASSEGGLYSGYGYTF. The DNA of the CDR3 is TGTGCCAGCAGTGAAGGGGGACTTTACTCGGGCTATGGCTACACCTTC.

The rearrangement joins TRBV2 to TRBJ1-3, with 7 bases matching TRBD1. CDR1 SNHLY and CDR2 FYNNEI come from the germline V gene. CDR3 length: 15 residues. The V and J ends lost 4 bases and 2 bases, in that order; junction bases with no gene match: 5. The CDR3 region is CASSGPGGPGNTIYF. In DNA, the CDR3 is TGTGCCAGCAGTGGACCAGGGGGGCCTGGAAACACCATATATTTT.

The chain couples TRBV24-1 to TRBJ2-5; tentative D call: TRBD1 (6 bases). V was shortened by 4 bases and J by 9 bases, with 11 bases between the two germline ends. The V gene's germline CDR1 is KGHDR and CDR2 SFDVKD. The CDR3 is made up of 12 amino acids. For the CDR3, the DNA is TGTGCCACCAGTGACGATAACAGGGCCCAGTACTTC. It yields the protein CATSDDNRAQYF.

The rearrangement links TRBV7-2 to TRBJ1-5; D possibly corresponds to TRBD1 (6 bases). The CDR3 runs 15 residues. The V and J ends lost 6 bases and 4 bases respectively, with 16 bases between them. The germline V gene has CDR1 SGHTA and CDR2 FQGNSA. The DNA for the CDR3 is TGTGCCAGCAGACTCGACAGGTACCCGAATCAGCCCCAGCATTTT. This translates into CASRLDRYPNQPQHF.

This rearrangement joins TRBV9 to TRBJ2-2; TRBD2 matches at 14 bases. With 3 bases clipped from V and 5 bases from J, the junction kept 6 bases outside the gene matches. Germline V CDR1 and CDR2: SGDLS, YYNGEE. The CDR3 is 17 residues long. CDR3 nucleotide sequence: TGTGCCAGCAGCGCCCCGACTAGCGGGGGGGAGACCGGGGAGCTGTTTTTT. Residues: CASSAPTSGGETGELFF.

The chain links TRBV11-2 to TRBJ2-7, with no clear D. With 5 bases removed from V and 2 bases from J, the gap between germline ends came to 4 bases. Germline CDR1 and CDR2: SGHAT and FQNNGV. This CDR3 is 11 amino acids long. CDR3 sequence: CASSLPYEQYF. CDR3 nucleotides: TGTGCCAGCAGCCTACCCTACGAGCAGTACTTC.

The chain couples TRBV6-5 to TRBJ2-7; D may be TRBD1 (6 bases). The CDR3 runs to 14 residues. Germline V gives CDR1 MNHEY, CDR2 SVGAGI. The V gene lost 6 bases and the J gene lost 1 base, with 13 bases spanning the gap. The CDR3 coding sequence is TGTGCCAGCAGCTACGACAGGTGGTCCTACGAGCAGTACTTC. Translating gives CASSYDRWSYEQYF.

The genes are TRBV11-2 and TRBJ1-5; TRBD1 might be the D (5 bases). The germline V gene has CDR1 SGHAT and CDR2 FQNNGV. The CDR3 is 13 amino acids. The V and J ends lost 5 bases and 5 bases respectively, with 10 bases between them. The CDR3 protein is CASSDSYYQPQHF. CDR3 DNA sequence: TGTGCCAGCAGCGACAGCTATTATCAGCCCCAGCATTTT.

The chain recombines TRBV18 with TRBJ1-2; D may be TRBD1 (5 bases). Germline assignment: CDR1 KGHSH and CDR2 LQKENI. There are 13 residues in the CDR3. V gave up 1 base and J gave up 8 bases, with 11 bases separating them. Here the CDR3 reads CASSPQGERGYTF. The CDR3 coding sequence is TGTGCCAGCTCACCACAAGGGGAACGAGGCTACACCTTC.

Many counts were recorded for this clone. V and J are TRBV11-3 and TRBJ1-1; D may be TRBD1 (5 bases). The CDR3 contains 14 residues. The V end was cut by 5 bases, the J end by 1 base, with 11 bases between. In germline, CDR1 is SGHNT, CDR2 YENEEA. The CDR3 reads CASSRGTANTEAFF. The CDR3 DNA follows: TGTGCCAGCAGCCGGGGGACGGCGAACACTGAAGCTTTCTTT.